A selection of T cell receptor beta chains follows, all from one sample in a study of graft-versus-host responses after intestinal transplantation. The table came from immunoSEQ multiplex PCR; TCRdb's copy has only in-frame clones and leaves some out. The sample contains about 85,000 clones, approximately 90% of which appear only once. Their cognate antigens are unknown. This specimen consisted of unstimulated CD8+ T cells sorted from spleen or lymph node cells, obtained before transplant. These receptors all stem from a human donor who was the organ donor for an intestinal transplant. The CDR3 runs from the conserved cysteine through the conserved F or W. The D gene is left open where the match is weak. Some rows mark clone size as missing; the rest say once, few, many or name a class of expanded clone.

CASSPRKTMDYNEQFF,TGCGCCAGCAGCCCACGAAAGACAATGGACTACAATGAGCAGTTCTTC,TRBV4-1,NA,TRBJ2-1,NA,16
CAWSVSETYEQYF,TGTGCCTGGAGTGTCTCGGAGACCTACGAGCAGTACTTC,TRBV30,NA,TRBJ2-7,NA,13
CASSLGRGELFF,TGTGCCAGCAGCTTGGGGCGCGGGGAGCTGTTTTTT,TRBV5-4,NA,TRBJ2-2,NA,12
CASSRDSDLLTIYF,TGTGCCAGCAGCAGAGACAGCGACTTATTAACCATATATTTT,TRBV7-9,NA,TRBJ1-3,NA,14
CASSQDRGGVEAFF,TGCGCCAGCAGCCAAGATCGAGGGGGCGTTGAAGCTTTCTTT,TRBV4-1,TRBD1,TRBJ1-1,NA,14
CASSLGVYNSPLHF,TGTGCCAGCAGCTTGGGGGTCTATAATTCACCCCTCCACTTT,TRBV5-5,NA,TRBJ1-6,NA,14
CAISESPLAPAYNEQFF,TGTGCCATCAGTGAGTCCCCTCTCGCTCCGGCCTACAATGAGCAGTTCTTC,TRBV10-3,NA,TRBJ2-1,NA,17
CASGTLYEQYF,TGCGCCAGCGGGACTCTTTACGAGCAGTACTTC,TRBV4-1,NA,TRBJ2-7,NA,11
CASSHTGQGAVEQYF,TGTGCCAGCAGCCACACTGGACAGGGGGCCGTCGAGCAGTACTTC,TRBV5-4,TRBD1,TRBJ2-7,NA,15
CASSSPITDGTGSAFF,TGTGCCAGCAGCTCGCCGATAACAGACGGGACAGGTTCCGCTTTCTTT,TRBV11-2,TRBD1,TRBJ1-1,few,16
CASSLLRSGRSINEQFF,TGCGCCAGCAGCCTCCTAAGAAGCGGGAGAAGTATCAATGAGCAGTTCTTC,TRBV4-1,TRBD2,TRBJ2-1,NA,17
CASSLGTSEDEQFF,TGTGCCAGCAGCTTGGGGACTAGCGAGGATGAGCAGTTCTTC,TRBV5-4,TRBD2,TRBJ2-1,NA,14
CASSLIGSTGADEQYF,TGTGCCAGCAGCTTAATCGGATCGACAGGGGCAGACGAGCAGTACTTC,TRBV13,TRBD1,TRBJ2-7,NA,16
CASSSGGTGTTDTQYF,TGTGCCAGCAGCTCGGGGGGGACGGGGACCACAGATACGCAGTATTTT,TRBV5-5,TRBD2,TRBJ2-3,NA,16
CASGLPLLGAAEQFF,TGTGCTAGTGGTTTGCCCCTGCTTGGGGCTGCTGAGCAGTTCTTC,TRBV12-5,NA,TRBJ2-1,NA,15
CASSYFRGQETQYF,TGTGCCAGCAGTTACTTCAGGGGGCAAGAGACCCAGTACTTC,TRBV6-5,TRBD1,TRBJ2-5,NA,14
CASSFWGARDNEQFF,TGTGCCAGCAGCTTTTGGGGGGCGCGGGACAATGAGCAGTTCTTC,TRBV11-2,NA,TRBJ2-1,NA,15
CASSPQPPSSYNEQFF,TGTGCCAGCAGCCCTCAGCCTCCGAGCTCCTACAATGAGCAGTTCTTC,TRBV9,NA,TRBJ2-1,NA,16
CASSQDVDYEQYF,TGCGCCAGCAGCCAAGATGTGGACTACGAGCAGTACTTC,TRBV4-1,NA,TRBJ2-7,NA,13
CASSRSTGNYEQYF,TGTGCCAGCAGCCGTTCCACAGGGAACTACGAGCAGTACTTC,TRBV5-5,NA,TRBJ2-7,NA,14
CASSEPGGYYEQYF,TGTGCCAGCAGTGAACCAGGGGGCTACTACGAGCAGTACTTC,TRBV6-5,TRBD1,TRBJ2-7,NA,14
CASSQEGRVDTEAFF,TGCGCCAGCAGCCAAGAGGGGAGGGTAGACACTGAAGCTTTCTTT,TRBV4-1,NA,TRBJ1-1,NA,15
CASSQPDSSFSYNEQFF,TGCGCCAGCAGCCAACCGGACAGCTCCTTTTCTTACAATGAGCAGTTCTTC,TRBV4-1,NA,TRBJ2-1,NA,17
CASSRGLASSYEQYF,TGTGCCAGCAGTCGTGGACTAGCTTCATCCTACGAGCAGTACTTC,TRBV6-5,TRBD2,TRBJ2-7,once,15
CASSLSTAGEAFF,TGTGCCAGCAGTTTATCGACAGCGGGTGAAGCTTTCTTT,TRBV27,NA,TRBJ1-1,NA,13
CASSDVYTYEQYF,TGTGCCAGCAGCGACGTTTATACCTACGAGCAGTACTTC,TRBV7-9,NA,TRBJ2-7,NA,13
CASSLGGPSNYGYSF,TGTGCCAGCAGCCTAGGGGGGCCCAGTAACTATGGCTACTCCTTC,TRBV6-6,NA,TRBJ1-2,NA,15
CSAPLGDTQYF,TGCAGTGCTCCCCTGGGGGATACGCAGTATTTT,TRBV20-1,NA,TRBJ2-3,NA,11
CASSLDSFTGELFF,TGTGCCAGCAGCTTGGACAGCTTCACCGGGGAGCTGTTTTTT,TRBV7-9,NA,TRBJ2-2,NA,14
CASSPLAGAGEETQYF,TGTGCCAGCAGCCCACTAGCGGGGGCGGGGGAAGAGACCCAGTACTTC,TRBV5-5,TRBD2,TRBJ2-5,few,16
CASSFFAGGTGELFF,TGTGCCAGCAGCTTTTTTGCGGGAGGCACCGGGGAGCTGTTTTTT,TRBV7-9,TRBD2,TRBJ2-2,once,15
CASSHFYRSINYGYTF,TGTGCCAGCAGCCACTTTTACAGAAGTATCAACTATGGCTACACCTTC,TRBV5-4,NA,TRBJ1-2,NA,16
CSAPPAGLPYNEQFF,TGCAGCGCTCCCCCAGCGGGGCTTCCCTACAATGAGCAGTTCTTC,TRBV29-1,TRBD2,TRBJ2-1,once,15
CASSIGQAGLEQYF,TGTGCCAGTAGTATTGGGCAGGCGGGACTGGAGCAGTACTTC,TRBV19,NA,TRBJ2-7,NA,14
CSVPTPGQSNTGELFF,TGCAGCGTCCCCACACCCGGACAGTCGAACACCGGGGAGCTGTTTTTT,TRBV29-1,NA,TRBJ2-2,NA,16
CASSLSQAYQPQHF,TGTGCCAGCAGTTTATCGCAGGCCTATCAGCCCCAGCATTTT,TRBV27,NA,TRBJ1-5,NA,14
CASSQDGGRGGLETQYF,TGCGCCAGCAGCCAAGATGGGGGTCGTGGGGGACTTGAGACCCAGTACTTC,TRBV4-1,NA,TRBJ2-5,NA,17
CASSSLAGVPEQYF,TGTGCCAGCAGCTCCCTAGCGGGAGTACCCGAGCAGTACTTC,TRBV7-9,TRBD2,TRBJ2-7,NA,14
CASGTRALSSYEQYF,TGCGCCAGCGGCACACGGGCCCTCTCATCCTACGAGCAGTACTTC,TRBV4-1,NA,TRBJ2-7,once,15
CASSLAYLVLFGTMENNEQFF,TGCGCCAGCAGCTTGGCTTACCTAGTTTTATTTGGGACAATGGAAAACAATGAGCAGTTCTTC,TRBV5-1,NA,TRBJ2-1,NA,21
CASSHWGVAFF,TGTGCCAGCAGCCACTGGGGCGTAGCTTTCTTT,TRBV11-3,NA,TRBJ1-1,NA,11
CASSEARKGRSTEAFF,TGTGCCAGCAGTGAAGCGAGGAAAGGGAGGAGCACTGAAGCTTTCTTT,TRBV6-1,NA,TRBJ1-1,NA,16
CASSTRDTHSYEQYF,TGCGCCAGCAGCACCCGGGACACCCATTCCTACGAGCAGTACTTC,TRBV4-1,NA,TRBJ2-7,NA,15
CASSYSTAGEQYF,TGTGCCAGCAGTTACTCGACTGCTGGCGAGCAGTACTTC,TRBV6-5,NA,TRBJ2-7,once,13
CASSPSTGADTEAFF,TGCGCCAGCAGCCCATCGACAGGGGCGGACACTGAAGCTTTCTTT,TRBV4-1,TRBD1,TRBJ1-1,NA,15
CASSVRDSSTDTQYF,TGTGCCAGCAGCGTCCGGGACTCGAGCACAGATACGCAGTATTTT,TRBV7-9,NA,TRBJ2-3,NA,15
CASSPNSAGYNEQFF,TGTGCCAGCAGCCCCAACTCAGCGGGGTACAATGAGCAGTTCTTC,TRBV11-3,TRBD2,TRBJ2-1,NA,15
CASSLSRQGDTQYF,TGTGCCAGCAGTTTATCCCGACAGGGAGATACGCAGTATTTT,TRBV28,TRBD1,TRBJ2-3,once,14
CASSPGSYNSPLHF,TGTGCCAGCAGCCCGGGCTCCTATAATTCACCCCTCCACTTT,TRBV11-2,NA,TRBJ1-6,NA,14
CASSLVAGTDTQYF,TGTGCCAGCAGCTTAGTAGCCGGCACAGATACGCAGTATTTT,TRBV7-6,NA,TRBJ2-3,NA,14
CASSSHEGVPNEKLFF,TGTGCCAGCAGCTCTCACGAGGGAGTCCCCAATGAAAAACTGTTTTTT,TRBV9,NA,TRBJ1-4,NA,16
CASSFRGSKHDEQFF,TGTGCCAGCAGCTTTAGGGGGAGTAAGCACGATGAGCAGTTCTTC,TRBV11-2,NA,TRBJ2-1,NA,15